Below are 3 T cell receptor beta chains sequenced from a single sample in a study of blood T cell repertoires in COVID-19. Data came from immunoSEQ multiplex PCR; TCRdb stores just in-frame clones and leaves some out. The sample consists of around 190,000 clones, approximately 88% of them appearing once. Sequencing was performed on PBMCs or T cells enriched from blood (not recorded which). Receptors originate from a woman aged 25 to 39 who had recovered from COVID-19.

This clone was seen once. The V and J genes are TRBV9 and TRBJ1-2; D perhaps matches TRBD1 (6 bases). V lost 0 bases to trimming and J lost 7 bases, with 10 bases between them. CDR1 SGDLS and CDR2 YYNGEE come from the germline V gene. The CDR3 has 13 amino acids. CDR3 bases: TGTGCCAGCAGCGTAGGGCGGGGGGCTGGCTACACCTTC. Amino acid sequence: CASSVGRGAGYTF.

The chain employs TRBV28 and TRBJ1-6; 7 nucleotides line up with TRBD1. V was pared by 6 bases and J by 4 bases, with 9 bases of the junction left unmatched. The CDR3 extends over 16 amino acids. Germline assignment: CDR1 MDHEN and CDR2 SYDVKM. CDR3 sequence reads: CASSLRMGQYNSPLHF. The CDR3 coding sequence is TGTGCCAGCAGCTTAAGAATGGGACAGTATAATTCACCCCTCCACTTT.

This chain connects TRBV29-1 to TRBJ2-2; TRBD1 matches 8 bases. Germline CDR1 SQVTM, CDR2 ANQGSEA. The CDR3 length is 15 residues. Trimming removed 3 bases from V and 6 bases from J; junction bases left unmatched: 9. This CDR3 is CSVDDRDRIPGELFF. CDR3 nucleotide sequence: TGCAGCGTTGATGACAGGGACAGGATCCCCGGGGAGCTGTTTTTT.